A selection of T cell receptor beta chains follows, all from one sample in a study of blood T cell repertoires in COVID-19. TCRdb's copy holds only in-frame clones and misses some; the assay was immunoSEQ multiplex PCR. The sample holds some 120,000 clones, 70% to 90% seen once. The sequenced material came from peripheral blood. The receptors come from a man aged 50-60 years with acute or convalescent COVID-19. The CDR3 runs from the conserved cysteine through the conserved F or W.

TRBV7-6	TRBJ2-2	CASSGGLAENTGELFF
TRBV7-6	TRBJ2-3	CASSVRGQTDTQYF
TRBV27	TRBJ2-2	CASRGTSWIGELFF
TRBV4-3	TRBJ2-2	CASSRGTSGTGTGELFF
TRBV19	TRBJ2-3	CASSRRDTQYF
TRBV4-1	TRBJ2-1	CASSQGSEDYNEQFF
TRBV10-3	TRBJ2-7	CAIGTRVNEQYF
TRBV30	TRBJ2-1	CAWSRGTRDNEQFF
TRBV3-1/TRBV3-2	TRBJ1-3	CASGGVSSGNTIYF
TRBV7-8	TRBJ2-7	CASSLRPGSSYEQYF
TRBV11-2	TRBJ1-2	CASSLDQGEVYGYTF
TRBV6-6	TRBJ2-3	CASRASGRYSTDTQYF
TRBV11-2	TRBJ2-4	CASSFTGAQNIQYF
TRBV6-5	TRBJ1-1	CASSSGEVNTEAFF
TRBV10-2	TRBJ2-2	CASSDPGTSNTGELFF
TRBV29-1	TRBJ1-2	CSVERDRGYGYTF
TRBV27	TRBJ1-4	CASSRNRVFNEKLFF
TRBV10-1	TRBJ2-7	CASGRQLLYSYEQYF
TRBV5-1	TRBJ2-4	CASAGTEDGIQYF
TRBV5-1	TRBJ1-1	CASSSPGQGPLNTEAFF
TRBV24-1	TRBJ1-3	CATSGTETGNTIYF
TRBV11-3	TRBJ1-3	CASSPGGGFSGNTIYF
TRBV6-1	TRBJ1-6	CASSESAGQGAPLHF
TRBV18	TRBJ2-7	CASSPPGGLEQYF
TRBV6-6	TRBJ2-1	CASSRQGDYNEQFF
TRBV6-5	TRBJ2-5	CASDYDRGETQYF
TRBV27	TRBJ1-6	CASSLKGGYSPLHF
TRBV18	TRBJ1-6	CASSPNDGDSPLHF
TRBV10-2	TRBJ2-3	CASSESRDTQYF
TRBV7-2	TRBJ2-7	CASSSSGRTMYEQYF
TRBV5-8	TRBJ2-1	CASSRGLASRAFF
TRBV5-8	TRBJ2-7	CASSLATSGLSYEQYF
TRBV11-2	TRBJ2-7	CASSKVAGDAHEQYF
TRBV24-1	TRBJ2-2	CATSASDTGELFF
TRBV5-8	TRBJ1-5	CASSLVGASGGRNQPQHF
TRBV7-9	TRBJ2-1	CASSPPTVDEQFF
TRBV18	TRBJ2-1	CASSPPVRNYNEQFF
TRBV13	TRBJ2-1	CASSLGWTSGNNEQFF
TRBV30	TRBJ1-2	CAWSVDSRNGYTF
TRBV5-1	TRBJ1-6	CASSLTAKYNSPLHF
TRBV2	TRBJ2-5	CASKGRAGETQYF